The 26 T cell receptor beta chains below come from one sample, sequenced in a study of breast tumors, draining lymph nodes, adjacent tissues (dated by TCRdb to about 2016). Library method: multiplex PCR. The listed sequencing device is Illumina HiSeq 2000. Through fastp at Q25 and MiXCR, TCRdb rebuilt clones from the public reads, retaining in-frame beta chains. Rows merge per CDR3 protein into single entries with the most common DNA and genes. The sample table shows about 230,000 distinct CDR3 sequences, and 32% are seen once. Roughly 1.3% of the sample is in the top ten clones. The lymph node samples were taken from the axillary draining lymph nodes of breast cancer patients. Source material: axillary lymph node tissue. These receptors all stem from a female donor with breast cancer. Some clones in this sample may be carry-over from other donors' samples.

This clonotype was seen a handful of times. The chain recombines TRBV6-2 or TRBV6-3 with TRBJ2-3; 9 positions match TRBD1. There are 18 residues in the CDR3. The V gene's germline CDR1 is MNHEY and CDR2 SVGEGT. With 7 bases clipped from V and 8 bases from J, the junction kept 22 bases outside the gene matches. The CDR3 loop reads CASNQRGQGGAGVSTQYF. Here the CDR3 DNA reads TGTGCCAGCAATCAAAGGGGACAGGGAGGGGCGGGAGTGAGTACGCAGTATTTT.

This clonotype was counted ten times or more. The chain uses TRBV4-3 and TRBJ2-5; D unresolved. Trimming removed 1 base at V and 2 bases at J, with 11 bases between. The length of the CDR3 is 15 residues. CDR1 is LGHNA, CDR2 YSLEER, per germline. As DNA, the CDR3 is TGCGCCAGCAGCCAAGTAGGCAGCTTGCAAGAGACCCAGTACTTC. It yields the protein CASSQVGSLQETQYF.

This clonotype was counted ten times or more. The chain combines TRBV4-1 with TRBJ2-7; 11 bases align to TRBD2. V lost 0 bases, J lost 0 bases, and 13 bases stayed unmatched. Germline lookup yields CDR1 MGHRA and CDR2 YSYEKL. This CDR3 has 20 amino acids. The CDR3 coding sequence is TGCGCCAGCAGCCAAGAAGCCGGGACTAGCGGATTCCGGAGCTCCTACGAGCAGTACTTC. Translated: CASSQEAGTSGFRSSYEQYF.

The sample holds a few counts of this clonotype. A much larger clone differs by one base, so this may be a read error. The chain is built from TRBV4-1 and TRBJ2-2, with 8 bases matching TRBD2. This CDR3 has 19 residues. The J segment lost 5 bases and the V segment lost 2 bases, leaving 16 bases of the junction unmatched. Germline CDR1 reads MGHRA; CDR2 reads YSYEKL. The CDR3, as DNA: TGCGCCAGCAGCCAACGATCAACCTCCGAGACTAGCGAAACCGGGGAGCTGTTTTTT. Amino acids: CASSQRSTSETSETGELFF.

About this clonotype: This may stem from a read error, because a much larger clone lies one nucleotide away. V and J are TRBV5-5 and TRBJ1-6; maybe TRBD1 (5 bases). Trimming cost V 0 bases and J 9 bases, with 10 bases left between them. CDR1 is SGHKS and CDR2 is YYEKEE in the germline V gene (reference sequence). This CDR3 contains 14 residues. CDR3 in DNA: TGTGCCAGCAGCTTGGTACAGGCTGGTTCACCCCTCCACTTT. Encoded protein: CASSLVQAGSPLHF.

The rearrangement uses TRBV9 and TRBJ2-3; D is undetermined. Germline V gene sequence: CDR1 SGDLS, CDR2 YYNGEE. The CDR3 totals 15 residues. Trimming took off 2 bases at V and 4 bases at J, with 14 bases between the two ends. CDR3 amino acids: CASSVRPGVADTQYF. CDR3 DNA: TGTGCCAGCAGCGTCCGTCCTGGGGTGGCAGATACGCAGTATTTT.

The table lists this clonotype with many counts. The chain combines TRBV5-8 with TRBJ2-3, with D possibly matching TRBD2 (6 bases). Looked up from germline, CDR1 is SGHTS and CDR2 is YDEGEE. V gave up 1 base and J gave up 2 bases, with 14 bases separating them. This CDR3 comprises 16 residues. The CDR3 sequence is CASSLRDLEHTDTQYF. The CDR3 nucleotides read TGTGCCAGCAGCTTGCGGGACTTGGAGCACACAGATACGCAGTATTTT.

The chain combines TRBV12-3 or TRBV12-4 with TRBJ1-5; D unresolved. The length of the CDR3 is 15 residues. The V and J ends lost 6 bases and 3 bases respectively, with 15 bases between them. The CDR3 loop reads CASRLGRGNNQPQHF. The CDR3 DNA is TGTGCCAGCAGACTTGGACGGGGTAACAATCAGCCCCAGCATTTT.

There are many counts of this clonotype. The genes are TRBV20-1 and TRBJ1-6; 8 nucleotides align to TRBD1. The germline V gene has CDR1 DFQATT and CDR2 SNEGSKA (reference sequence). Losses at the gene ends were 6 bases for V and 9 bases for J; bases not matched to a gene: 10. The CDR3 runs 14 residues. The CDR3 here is CSATGQGDSSPLHF. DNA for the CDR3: TGCAGTGCCACCGGACAGGGCGATAGTTCACCCCTCCACTTT.

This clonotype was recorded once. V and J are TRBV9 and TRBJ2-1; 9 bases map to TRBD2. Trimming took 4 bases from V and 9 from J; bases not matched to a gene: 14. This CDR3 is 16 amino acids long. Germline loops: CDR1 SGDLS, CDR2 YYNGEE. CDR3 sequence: CASSPATSGPCSEQFF. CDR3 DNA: TGTGCCAGCAGCCCGGCGACTAGCGGACCTTGCAGTGAGCAGTTCTTC.

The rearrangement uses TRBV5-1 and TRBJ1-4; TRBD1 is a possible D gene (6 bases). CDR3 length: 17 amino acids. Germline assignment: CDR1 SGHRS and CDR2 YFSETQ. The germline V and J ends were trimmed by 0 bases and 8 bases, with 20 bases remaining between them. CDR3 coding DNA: TGCGCCAGCAGCTTGGACCGAGGGGAGACAGGTAGGGAAAAACTGTTTTTT. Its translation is CASSLDRGETGREKLFF.

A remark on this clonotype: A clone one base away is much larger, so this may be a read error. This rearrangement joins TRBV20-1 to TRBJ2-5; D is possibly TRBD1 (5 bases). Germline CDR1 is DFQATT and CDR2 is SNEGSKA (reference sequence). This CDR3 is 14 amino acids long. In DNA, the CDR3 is TGCAGTGCTAGGATGACAGCCATTCAAGCGACCCAGCACTTC. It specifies CSARMTAIQATQHF.

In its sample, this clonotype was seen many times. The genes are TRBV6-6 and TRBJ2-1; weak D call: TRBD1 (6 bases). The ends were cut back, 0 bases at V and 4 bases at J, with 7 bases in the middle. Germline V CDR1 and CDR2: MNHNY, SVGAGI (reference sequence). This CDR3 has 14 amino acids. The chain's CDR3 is CASSYSGQYNEQFF. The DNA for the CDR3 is TGTGCCAGCAGTTACTCCGGACAGTACAATGAGCAGTTCTTC.

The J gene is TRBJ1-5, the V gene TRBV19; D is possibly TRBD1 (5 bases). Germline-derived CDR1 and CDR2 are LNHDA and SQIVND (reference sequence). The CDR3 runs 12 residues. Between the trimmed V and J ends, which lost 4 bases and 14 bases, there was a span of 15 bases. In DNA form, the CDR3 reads TGTGCCAGTAGTAGGAGCCGGGACTACGAGCATTTT. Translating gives CASSRSRDYEHF.

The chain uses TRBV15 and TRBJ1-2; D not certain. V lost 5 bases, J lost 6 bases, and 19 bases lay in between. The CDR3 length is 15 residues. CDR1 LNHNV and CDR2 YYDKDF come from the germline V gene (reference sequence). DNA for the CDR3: TGTGCCACCAGCCAAGATCAAGGGAGAGGTGATGGCTACACCTTC. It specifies CATSQDQGRGDGYTF.

The CDR3 DNA follows: TGCGCCAGCGCAGGGTCGTACGAGCAGTACTTC. It encodes CASAGSYEQYF. The chain has TRBV10-2 and TRBJ2-7; perhaps TRBD1 as D (5 bases). Germline loops: CDR1 WSHSY, CDR2 SAAADI. This CDR3 region has 11 residues. V lost 8 bases to trimming and J lost 4 bases, with 9 bases between them.

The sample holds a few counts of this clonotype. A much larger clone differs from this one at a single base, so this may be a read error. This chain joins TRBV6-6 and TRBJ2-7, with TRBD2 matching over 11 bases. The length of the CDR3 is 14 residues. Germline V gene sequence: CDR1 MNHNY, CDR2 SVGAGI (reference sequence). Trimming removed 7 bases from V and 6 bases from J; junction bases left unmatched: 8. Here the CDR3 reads CASTRTSGRGEQYF. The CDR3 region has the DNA TGTGCCAGCACCCGGACTAGCGGGCGGGGCGAGCAGTACTTC.

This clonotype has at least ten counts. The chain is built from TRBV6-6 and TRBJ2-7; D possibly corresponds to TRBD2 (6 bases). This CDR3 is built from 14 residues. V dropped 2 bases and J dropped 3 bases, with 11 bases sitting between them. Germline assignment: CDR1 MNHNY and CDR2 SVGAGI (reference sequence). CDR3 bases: TGTGCCAGCAGTTACGGTGGAGGGATCTACGAGCAGTACTTC. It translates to CASSYGGGIYEQYF.

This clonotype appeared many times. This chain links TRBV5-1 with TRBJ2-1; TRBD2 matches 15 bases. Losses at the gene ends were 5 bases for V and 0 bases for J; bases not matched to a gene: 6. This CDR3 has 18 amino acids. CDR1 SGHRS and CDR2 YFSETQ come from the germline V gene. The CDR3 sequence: CASRRTSGRDISYNEQFF. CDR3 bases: TGCGCCAGCAGGAGGACTAGCGGGAGGGATATCTCCTACAATGAGCAGTTCTTC.

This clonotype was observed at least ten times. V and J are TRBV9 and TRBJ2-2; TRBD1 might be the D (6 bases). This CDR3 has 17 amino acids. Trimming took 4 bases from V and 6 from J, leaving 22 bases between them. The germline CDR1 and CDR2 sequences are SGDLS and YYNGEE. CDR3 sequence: CASSRFIARGFAGELFF. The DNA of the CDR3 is TGTGCCAGCAGCCGATTCATCGCTAGGGGGTTTGCCGGGGAGCTGTTTTTT.

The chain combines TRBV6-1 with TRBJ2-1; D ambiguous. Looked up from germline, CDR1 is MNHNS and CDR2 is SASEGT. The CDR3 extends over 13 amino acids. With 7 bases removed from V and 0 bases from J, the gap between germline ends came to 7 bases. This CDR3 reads CASTVSSYNEQFF. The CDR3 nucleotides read TGTGCCAGCACTGTGAGCTCCTACAATGAGCAGTTCTTC.

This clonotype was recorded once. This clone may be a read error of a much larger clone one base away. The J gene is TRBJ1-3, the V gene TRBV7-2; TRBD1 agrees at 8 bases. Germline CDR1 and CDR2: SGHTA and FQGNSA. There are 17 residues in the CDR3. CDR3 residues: CASSPWGRGPVGNPIYF. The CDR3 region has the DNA TGTGCCAGCAGCCCGTGGGGCAGGGGGCCTGTTGGAAACCCCATATATTTT.

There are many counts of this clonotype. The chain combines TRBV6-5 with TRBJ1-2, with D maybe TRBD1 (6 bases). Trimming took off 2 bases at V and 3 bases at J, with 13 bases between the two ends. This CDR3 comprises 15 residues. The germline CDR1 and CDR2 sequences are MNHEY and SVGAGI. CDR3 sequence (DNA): TGTGCCAGCAGTTACGACGGGGGGCAGGACTATGGCTACACCTTC. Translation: CASSYDGGQDYGYTF.

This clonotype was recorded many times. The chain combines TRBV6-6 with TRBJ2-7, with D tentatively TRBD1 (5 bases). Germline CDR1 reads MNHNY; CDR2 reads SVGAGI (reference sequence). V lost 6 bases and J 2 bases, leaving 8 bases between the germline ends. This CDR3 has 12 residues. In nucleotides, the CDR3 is TGTGCCAGCAGGGACAAGACCTACGAGCAGTACTTC. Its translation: CASRDKTYEQYF.

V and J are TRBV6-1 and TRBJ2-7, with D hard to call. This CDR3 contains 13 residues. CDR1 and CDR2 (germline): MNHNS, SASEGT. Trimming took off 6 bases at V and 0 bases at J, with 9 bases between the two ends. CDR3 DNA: TGTGCCAGCAGCCGGCCCAACTCCTACGAGCAGTACTTC. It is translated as CASSRPNSYEQYF.

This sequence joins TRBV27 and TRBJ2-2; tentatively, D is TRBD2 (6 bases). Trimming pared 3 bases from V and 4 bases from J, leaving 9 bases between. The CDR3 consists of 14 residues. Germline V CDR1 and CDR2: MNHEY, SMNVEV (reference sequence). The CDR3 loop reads CASSFLASTGELFF. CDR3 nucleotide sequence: TGTGCCAGCAGTTTTCTAGCGAGCACCGGGGAGCTGTTTTTT.